This T cell receptor (beta chain) was sequenced for a study of siplizumab effects on memory and regulatory T cells. Whole-study results and caveats: On average, nearly 70% of mappable alloreactive CD4+ clones were Treg-derived under siplizumab, against about 30% in controls. Tregs that proliferated in siplizumab cultures did not have their suppressive function confirmed. There were only a minor fraction of alloreactive clones that mapped to unstimulated subsets.

Remarks on this clone: Its cognate antigen is unknown.

V was cut by 3 bases and J by 2 bases, with 8 bases left in between. The CDR3 is 14 residues long. Germline-derived CDR1 and CDR2 are MNHEY and SVGAGI. Sequenced by immunoSEQ multiplex PCR; TCRdb stores in-frame clones only, minus some. Seen here are tens of thousands of clones, 93% observed once, and the top ten hold 6.5% to 8%. J is TRBJ2-1 and V is TRBV6-5; perhaps D is TRBD1 or TRBD2 (5 bases each). The source material was CD8+ T cells sorted from blood. The TCR originated in a human donor in good health. The CDR3 region is CASSYQGAYNEQFF. The CDR3 DNA reads as TGTGCCAGCAGTTATCAGGGAGCCTACAATGAGCAGTTCTTC.